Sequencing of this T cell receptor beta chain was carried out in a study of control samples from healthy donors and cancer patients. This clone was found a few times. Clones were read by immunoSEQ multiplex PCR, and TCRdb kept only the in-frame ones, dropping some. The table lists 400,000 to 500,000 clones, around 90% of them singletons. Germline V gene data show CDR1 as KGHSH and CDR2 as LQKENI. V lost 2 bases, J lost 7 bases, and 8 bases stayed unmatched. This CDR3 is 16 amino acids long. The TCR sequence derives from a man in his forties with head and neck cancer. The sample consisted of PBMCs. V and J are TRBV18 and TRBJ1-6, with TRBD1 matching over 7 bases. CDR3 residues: CASSPFSGQVNSPLHF. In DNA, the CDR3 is TGTGCCAGCTCACCATTCTCAGGACAGGTCAATTCACCCCTCCACTTT.